This T cell receptor beta chain stems from a study of shared clonotypes between healthy human individuals. The overall study: Those who served as donors were a couple of women and a few men between the ages of 18 and 49. Findings and caveats of the study: It was the few donors that limited the genetic and exposure-history diversity represented.

A word on this clone: Its antigen is unknown.

Germline V gene sequence: CDR1 LNHDA, CDR2 SQIVND (reference sequence). The CDR3 consists of 14 residues. Trimming stripped 5 bases from V and 7 bases from J, with 12 bases between. Assay: immunoSEQ multiplex PCR; the TCRdb copy retains only in-frame clones and omits some. Here the sample spans millions of clones, 95% being singletons. The sequence came from a man in his late teens or twenties in good health. The V call is TRBV19, the J call TRBJ1-6; D is unclear. The sequenced sample was naive CD4+ T cells sorted from blood. Documented subset: CD45RA+ positively selected. CDR3 nucleotide sequence: TGTGCCAGTAGTGTGTTGGGAATGAATTCACCCCTCCACTTT. This gives the protein CASSVLGMNSPLHF.